The 7 T cell receptor beta chains below all came from one sample that was sequenced in a study of blood T cell repertoires in COVID-19. Method: immunoSEQ multiplex PCR; TCRdb's copy keeps in-frame clones and lacks some. The top ten hold 4.8% of the sample, which has 130,000 to 150,000 clones, more than 75% seen once. The sample comprised peripheral blood. The receptors come from a human donor in a cohort sampled during active COVID-19.

This clone was seen just once. This rearrangement joins TRBV6-5 to TRBJ1-4; possibly TRBD1 for D (6 bases). Germline CDR1 and CDR2: MNHEY and SVGAGI. The CDR3 spans 13 residues. Trimming pared 5 bases from V and 8 bases from J, leaving 12 bases between. CDR3 DNA sequence: TGTGCCAGCAGTAAATATCAGGGGGAAAAACTGTTTTTT. Amino acid sequence: CASSKYQGEKLFF.

This sequence joins TRBV18 and TRBJ2-7; D is possibly TRBD1 (5 bases). Trimming took off 1 base at V and 2 bases at J, with 9 bases between the two ends. The germline gives CDR1 KGHSH, CDR2 LQKENI. This CDR3 is 14 amino acids long. CDR3 sequence: CASSPRVGAYEQYV. Written as DNA, the CDR3 is TGTGCCAGCTCACCACGCGTAGGGGCCTACGAGCAGTACGTC.

The chain joins TRBV19 to TRBJ2-3, with D possibly being TRBD1 (6 bases). The CDR3 runs to 15 residues. Trimming cost V 5 bases and J 2 bases, with 14 bases left between them. Germline V CDR1 and CDR2: LNHDA, SQIVND (reference sequence). In DNA form, the CDR3 reads TGTGCCAGTAGTCCACGGACAGCTTTCACAGATACGCAGTATTTT. Translated, it gives CASSPRTAFTDTQYF.

The rearrangement links TRBV19 to TRBJ1-5; TRBD1 is a possible D gene (5 bases). This CDR3 comprises 16 residues. Trimming cost V 7 bases and J 3 bases, with 19 bases left between them. CDR1 and CDR2 from the germline V gene are LNHDA and SQIVND (reference sequence). Written as DNA, the CDR3 is TGTGCCAGTATTCCTAACGGGGGAACCTTCAATCAGCCCCAGCATTTT. This encodes CASIPNGGTFNQPQHF.

CDR3 amino acids: CASSQEGQGAIEQFF. CDR3 DNA: TGCGCCAGCAGCCAAGAAGGACAGGGGGCGATTGAGCAGTTCTTC. V and J are TRBV4-1 and TRBJ2-1; 11 nucleotides match TRBD1. J lost 9 bases, V lost 0 bases, and 4 bases had no gene match. This CDR3 is built from 15 residues. Germline CDR1 and CDR2: MGHRA and YSYEKL.

The chain uses TRBV27 and TRBJ2-7, with 9 bases that match TRBD1. Trimming cost V 6 bases and J 3 bases; bases outside gene matches: 12. The CDR3 is 16 amino acids. Germline V gene data show CDR1 as MNHEY and CDR2 as SMNVEV (reference sequence). This chain's CDR3 is CASSLIPGQGNYEQYF. CDR3 sequence (DNA): TGTGCCAGCAGCCTTATTCCGGGACAGGGAAACTACGAGCAGTACTTC.

J is TRBJ2-7 and V is TRBV10-1, with 11 bases lining up with TRBD2. V gave up 6 bases and J gave up 1 base; unmatched junction bases: 11. Per the germline V gene, CDR1 is WNHNN and CDR2 is SYGVQD (reference sequence). This CDR3 has 17 residues. CDR3 coding DNA: TGCGCCAGCAGCGGACTAGCGGGTGCGCACGGTTCCTACGAGCAGTACGTC. Translating it yields CASSGLAGAHGSYEQYV.